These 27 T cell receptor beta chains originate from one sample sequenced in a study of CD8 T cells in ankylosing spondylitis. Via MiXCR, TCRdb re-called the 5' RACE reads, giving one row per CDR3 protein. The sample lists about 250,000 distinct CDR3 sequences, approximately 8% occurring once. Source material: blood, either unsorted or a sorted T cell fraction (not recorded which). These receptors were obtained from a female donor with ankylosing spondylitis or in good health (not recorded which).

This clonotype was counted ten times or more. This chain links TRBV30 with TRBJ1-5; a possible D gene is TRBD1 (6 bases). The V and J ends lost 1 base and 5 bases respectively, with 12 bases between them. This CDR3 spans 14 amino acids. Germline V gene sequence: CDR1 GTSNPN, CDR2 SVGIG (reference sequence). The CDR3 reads CAWSARGDDQPQHF. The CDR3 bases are TGTGCCTGGAGTGCCAGGGGCGACGATCAGCCCCAGCATTTT.

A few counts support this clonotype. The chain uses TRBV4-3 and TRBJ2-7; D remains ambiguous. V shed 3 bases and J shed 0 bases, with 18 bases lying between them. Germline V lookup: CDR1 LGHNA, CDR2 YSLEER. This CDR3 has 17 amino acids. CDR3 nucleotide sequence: TGCGCCAGCAGCCAGGATACCGGTGACGGCGACTCCTACGAGCAGTACTTC. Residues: CASSQDTGDGDSYEQYF.

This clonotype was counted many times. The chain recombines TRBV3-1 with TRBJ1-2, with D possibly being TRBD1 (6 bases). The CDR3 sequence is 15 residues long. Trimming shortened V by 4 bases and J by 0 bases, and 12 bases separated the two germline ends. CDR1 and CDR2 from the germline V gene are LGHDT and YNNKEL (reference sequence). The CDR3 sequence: CASSPPGGPNYGYTF. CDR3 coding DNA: TGTGCCAGCAGCCCCCCGGGGGGCCCTAACTATGGCTACACCTTC.

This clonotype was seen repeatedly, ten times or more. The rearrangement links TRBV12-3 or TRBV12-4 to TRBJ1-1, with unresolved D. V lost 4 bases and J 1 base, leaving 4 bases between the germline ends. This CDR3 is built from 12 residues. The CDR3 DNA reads TGTGCCAGCAGTTCGGAGAACACTGAAGCTTTCTTT. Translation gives CASSSENTEAFF.

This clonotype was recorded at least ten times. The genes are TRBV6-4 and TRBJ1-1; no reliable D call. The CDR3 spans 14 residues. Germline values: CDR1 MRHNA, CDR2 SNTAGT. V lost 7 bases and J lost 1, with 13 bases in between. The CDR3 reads CASKGSGGNTEAFF. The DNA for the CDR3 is TGTGCCAGCAAGGGCTCCGGAGGGAACACTGAAGCTTTCTTT.

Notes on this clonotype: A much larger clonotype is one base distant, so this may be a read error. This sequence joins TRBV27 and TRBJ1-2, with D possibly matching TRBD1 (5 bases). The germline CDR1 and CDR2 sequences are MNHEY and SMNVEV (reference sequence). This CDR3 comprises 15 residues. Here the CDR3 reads CVSSSIGGGNYGYTF. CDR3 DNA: TGTGTCAGCAGTTCCATCGGGGGGGGTAACTATGGCTACACCTTC.

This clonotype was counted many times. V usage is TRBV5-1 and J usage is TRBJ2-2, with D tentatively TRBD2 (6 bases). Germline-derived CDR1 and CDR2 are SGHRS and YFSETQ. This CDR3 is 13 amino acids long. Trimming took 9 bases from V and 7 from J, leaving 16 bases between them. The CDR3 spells CATYSKGGGELFF. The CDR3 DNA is TGCGCCACCTATTCAAAGGGAGGCGGGGAGCTGTTTTTT.

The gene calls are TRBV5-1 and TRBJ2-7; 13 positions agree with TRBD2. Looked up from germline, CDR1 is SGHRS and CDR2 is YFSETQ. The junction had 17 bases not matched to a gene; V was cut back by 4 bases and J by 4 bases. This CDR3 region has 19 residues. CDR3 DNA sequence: TGCGCCAGCAGCCCGGGGTCGAAGATGGGACTAGCGGGACGGTACGAGCAGTACTTC. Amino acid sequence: CASSPGSKMGLAGRYEQYF. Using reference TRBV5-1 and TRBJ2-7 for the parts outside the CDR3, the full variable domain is KAGVTQTPRYLIKTRGQQVTLSCSPISGHRSVSWYQQTPGQGLQFLFEYFSETQRNKGNFPGRFSGRQFSNSRSEMNVSTLELGDSALYLCASSPGSKMGLAGRYEQYFGPGTRLTVT.

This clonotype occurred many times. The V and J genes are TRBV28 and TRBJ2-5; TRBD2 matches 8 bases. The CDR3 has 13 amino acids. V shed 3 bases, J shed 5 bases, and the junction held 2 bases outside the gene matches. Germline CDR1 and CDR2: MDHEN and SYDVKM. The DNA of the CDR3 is TGTGCCAGCAGTTTCCGGGGGGGGGAGACCCAGTACTTC. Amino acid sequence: CASSFRGGETQYF.

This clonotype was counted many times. The CDR3 loop is CASKRARVNSPLHF. The CDR3 nucleotides read TGTGCCAGCAAACGGGCCAGGGTAAACTCACCCCTCCACTTT. The V call is TRBV6-1, the J call TRBJ1-6; TRBD1 is a possible D gene (5 bases). The CDR3 is 14 amino acids. Germline CDR1 MNHNS, CDR2 SASEGT. V shed 7 bases and J shed 10 bases, with 17 bases lying between them.

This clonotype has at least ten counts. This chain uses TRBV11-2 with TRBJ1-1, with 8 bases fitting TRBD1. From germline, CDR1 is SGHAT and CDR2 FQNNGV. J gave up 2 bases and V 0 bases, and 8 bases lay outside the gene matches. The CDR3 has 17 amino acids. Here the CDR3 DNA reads TGTGCCAGCAGCTTAGATCATCTGGCAGGGGGCAACACTGAAGCTTTCTTT. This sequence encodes CASSLDHLAGGNTEAFF.

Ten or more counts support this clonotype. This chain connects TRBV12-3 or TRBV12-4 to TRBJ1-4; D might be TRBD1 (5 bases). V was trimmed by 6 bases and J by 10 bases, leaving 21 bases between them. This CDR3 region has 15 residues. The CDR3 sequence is CASSHTRWKRGKLFF. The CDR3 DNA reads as TGTGCCAGCAGCCACACCAGGTGGAAGAGGGGAAAACTGTTTTTT.

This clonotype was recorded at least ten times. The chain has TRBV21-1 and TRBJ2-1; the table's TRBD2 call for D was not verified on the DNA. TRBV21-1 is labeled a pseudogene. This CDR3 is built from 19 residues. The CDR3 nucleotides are TGTGCCAGCAGCAAGGGGGTTAGCGGGATTCCGAGCTCCTACAATGAGCAGTTCTTC. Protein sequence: CASSKGVSGIPSSYNEQFF.

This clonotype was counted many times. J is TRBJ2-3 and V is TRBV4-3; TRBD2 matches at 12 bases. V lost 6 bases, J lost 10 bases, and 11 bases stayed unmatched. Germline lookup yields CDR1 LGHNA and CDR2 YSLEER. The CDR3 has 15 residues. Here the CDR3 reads CASRPTSGSPYSQYF. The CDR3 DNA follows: TGCGCCAGCAGACCGACTAGCGGGAGCCCTTATTCGCAGTATTTT.

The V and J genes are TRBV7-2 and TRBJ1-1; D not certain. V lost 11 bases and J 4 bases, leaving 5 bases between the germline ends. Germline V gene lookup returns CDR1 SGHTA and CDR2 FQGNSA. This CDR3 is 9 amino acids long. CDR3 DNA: TGTACCGTTAGCACTGAAGCTTTCTTT. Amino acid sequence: CTVSTEAFF.

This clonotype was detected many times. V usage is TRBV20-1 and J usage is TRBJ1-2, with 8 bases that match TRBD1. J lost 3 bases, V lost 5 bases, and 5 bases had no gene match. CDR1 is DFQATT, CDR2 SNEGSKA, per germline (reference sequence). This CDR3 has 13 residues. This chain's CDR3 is CSAALGQDYGYTF. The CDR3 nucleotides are TGCAGTGCTGCCCTGGGACAGGACTATGGCTACACCTTC.

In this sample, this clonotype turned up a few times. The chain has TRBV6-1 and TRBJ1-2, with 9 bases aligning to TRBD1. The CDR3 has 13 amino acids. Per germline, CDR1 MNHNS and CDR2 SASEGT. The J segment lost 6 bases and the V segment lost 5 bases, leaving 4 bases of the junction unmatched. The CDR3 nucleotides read TGTGCCAGCAGTCCCGGACAGGGGAATGGCTACACCTTC. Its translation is CASSPGQGNGYTF.

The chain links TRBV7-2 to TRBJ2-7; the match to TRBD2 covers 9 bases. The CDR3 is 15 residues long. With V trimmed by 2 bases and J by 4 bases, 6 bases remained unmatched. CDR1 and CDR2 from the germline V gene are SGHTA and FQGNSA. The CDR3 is CASSLRLAGRYEQYF. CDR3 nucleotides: TGTGCCAGCAGCTTAAGGCTAGCGGGGCGATACGAGCAGTACTTC.

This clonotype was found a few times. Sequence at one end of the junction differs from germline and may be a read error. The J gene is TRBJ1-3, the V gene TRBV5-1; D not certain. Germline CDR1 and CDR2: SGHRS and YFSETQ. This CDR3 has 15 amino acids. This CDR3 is CASGLEGKDGNTIYF. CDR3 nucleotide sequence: TGCGCCAGCGGCTTGGAAGGGAAGGACGGAAACACCATATATTTT. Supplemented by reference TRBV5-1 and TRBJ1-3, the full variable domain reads KAGVTQTPRYLIKTRGQQVTLSCSPISGHRSVSWYQQTPGQGLQFLFEYFSETQRNKGNFPGRFSGRQFSNSRSEMNVSTLELGDSALYLCASGLEGKDGNTIYFGEGSWLTVV.

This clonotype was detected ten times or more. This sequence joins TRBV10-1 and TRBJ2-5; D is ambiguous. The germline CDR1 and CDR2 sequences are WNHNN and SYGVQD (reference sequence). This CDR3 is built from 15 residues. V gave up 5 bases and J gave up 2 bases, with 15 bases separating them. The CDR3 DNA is TGCGCCAGCAGTACGGACCGTACCCCACAAGAGACCCAGTACTTC. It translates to CASSTDRTPQETQYF.

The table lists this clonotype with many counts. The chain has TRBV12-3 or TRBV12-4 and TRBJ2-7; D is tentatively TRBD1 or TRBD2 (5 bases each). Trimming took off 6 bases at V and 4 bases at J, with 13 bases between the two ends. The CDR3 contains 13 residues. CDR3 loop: CASRAGTRYEQYF. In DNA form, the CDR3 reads TGTGCCAGCAGAGCCGGGACCCGGTACGAGCAGTACTTC.

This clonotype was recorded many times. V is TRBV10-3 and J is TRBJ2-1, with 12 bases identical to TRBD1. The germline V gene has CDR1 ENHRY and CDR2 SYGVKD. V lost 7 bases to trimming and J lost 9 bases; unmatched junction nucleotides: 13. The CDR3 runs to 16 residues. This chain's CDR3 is CAITGSRGQGAGEQFF. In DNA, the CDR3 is TGTGCCATCACCGGTTCCCGGGGACAGGGGGCAGGTGAGCAGTTCTTC.

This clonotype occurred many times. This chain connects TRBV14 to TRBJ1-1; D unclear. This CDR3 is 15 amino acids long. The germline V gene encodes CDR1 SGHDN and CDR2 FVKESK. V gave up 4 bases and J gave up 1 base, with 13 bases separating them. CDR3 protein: CASSPLDGPNTEAFF. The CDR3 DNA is TGTGCCAGCAGCCCTCTGGACGGACCGAACACTGAAGCTTTCTTT.

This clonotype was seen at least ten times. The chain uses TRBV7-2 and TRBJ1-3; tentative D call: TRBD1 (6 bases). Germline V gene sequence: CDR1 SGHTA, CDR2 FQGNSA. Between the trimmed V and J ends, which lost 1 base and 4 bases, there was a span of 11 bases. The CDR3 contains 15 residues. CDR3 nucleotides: TGTGCCAGCAGCTTAGGGGGGGCTAGAGGAAACACCATATATTTT. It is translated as CASSLGGARGNTIYF.

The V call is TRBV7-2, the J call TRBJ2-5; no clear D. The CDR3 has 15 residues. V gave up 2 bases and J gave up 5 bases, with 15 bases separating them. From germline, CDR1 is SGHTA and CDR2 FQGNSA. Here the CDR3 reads CASSLWPTMGETQYF. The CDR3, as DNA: TGTGCCAGCAGCTTATGGCCGACAATGGGGGAGACCCAGTACTTC.

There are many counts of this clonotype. DNA of the CDR3: TGTGCCAGCAGTTTAACTATGAACACTGAAGCTTTCTTT. This sequence encodes CASSLTMNTEAFF. The chain is built from TRBV27 and TRBJ1-1; D is uncertain. V lost 2 bases and J lost 0, with 4 bases in between. The CDR3 loop spans 13 amino acids. Looked up from germline, CDR1 is MNHEY and CDR2 is SMNVEV (reference sequence).

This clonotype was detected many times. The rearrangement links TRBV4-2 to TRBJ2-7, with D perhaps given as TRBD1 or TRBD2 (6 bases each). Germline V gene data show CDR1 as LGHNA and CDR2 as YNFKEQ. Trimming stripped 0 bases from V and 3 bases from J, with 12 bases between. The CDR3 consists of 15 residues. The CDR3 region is CASSQDRGTLYEQYF. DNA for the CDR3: TGTGCCAGCAGCCAAGATAGGGGGACTCTCTACGAGCAGTACTTC.